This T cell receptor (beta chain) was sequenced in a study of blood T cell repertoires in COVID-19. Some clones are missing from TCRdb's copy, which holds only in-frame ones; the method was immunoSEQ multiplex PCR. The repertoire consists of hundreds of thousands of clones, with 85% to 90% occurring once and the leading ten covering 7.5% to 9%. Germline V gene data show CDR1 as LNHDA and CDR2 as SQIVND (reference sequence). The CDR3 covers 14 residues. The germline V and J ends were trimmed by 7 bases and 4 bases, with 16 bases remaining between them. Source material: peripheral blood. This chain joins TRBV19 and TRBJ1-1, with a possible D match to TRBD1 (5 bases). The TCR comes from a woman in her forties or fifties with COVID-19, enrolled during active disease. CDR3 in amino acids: CASTPRGVGTEAFF. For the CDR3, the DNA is TGTGCCAGTACTCCTAGGGGTGTGGGCACTGAAGCTTTCTTT.